The present T cell receptor beta chain was sequenced within a study of monozygotic twins with inflammatory bowel disease. Eight cDNA synthesis reactions were run for every sample. No DNA is given; TCRdb re-called the 5' RACE reads and lists each CDR3 protein once. This table lists around 370,000 distinct CDR3 sequences. No sorting of T cells preceded isolation of total RNA from whole blood. Sequences were obtained from blood. This clonotype was sampled from a human donor with ulcerative colitis or Crohn's disease, or a healthy co-twin of an affected twin (not recorded which).

The CDR3 region is CASSLMSQGHEQYF. The J gene is TRBJ2-7, the V gene TRBV12-3 or TRBV12-4; TCRdb's D gene call, TRBD2, goes unchecked for lack of DNA. This CDR3 region has 14 residues.